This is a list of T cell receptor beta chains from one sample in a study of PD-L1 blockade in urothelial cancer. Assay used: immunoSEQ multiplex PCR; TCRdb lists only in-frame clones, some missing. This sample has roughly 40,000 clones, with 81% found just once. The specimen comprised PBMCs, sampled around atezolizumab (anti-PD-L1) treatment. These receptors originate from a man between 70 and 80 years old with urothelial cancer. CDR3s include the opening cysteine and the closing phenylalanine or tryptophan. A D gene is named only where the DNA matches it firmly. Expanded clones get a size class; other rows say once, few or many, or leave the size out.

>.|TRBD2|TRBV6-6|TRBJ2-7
CASRRTSVDEQYF
TGTGCCAGCAGAAGGACTAGCGTAGACGAGCAGTACTTC
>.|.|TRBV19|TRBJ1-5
CASSVRQFNQPQHF
TGTGCCAGTAGTGTAAGACAGTTCAATCAGCCCCAGCATTTT
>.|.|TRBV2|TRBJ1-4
CASNEDGEDEKLFF
TGTGCCAGCAACGAAGACGGAGAGGATGAAAAACTGTTTTTT
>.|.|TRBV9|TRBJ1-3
CASSVHGNTIYF
TGTGCCAGCAGCGTACATGGAAACACCATATATTTT
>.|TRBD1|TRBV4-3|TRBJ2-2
CASSRSRGSGGGELFF
TGCGCCAGCAGCCGATCCAGGGGGAGCGGTGGCGGGGAGCTGTTTTTT
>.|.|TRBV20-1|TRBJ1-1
CSASTYTEAFF
TGCAGTGCTAGCACATACACTGAAGCTTTCTTT
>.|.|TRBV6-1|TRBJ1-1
CASSEAGGQNTEAFF
TGTGCCAGCAGTGAAGCGGGGGGGCAGAACACTGAAGCTTTCTTT
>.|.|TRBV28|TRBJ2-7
CASKLLTGLAYEQYF
TGTGCCAGCAAACTCCTAACAGGCTTAGCCTACGAGCAGTACTTC
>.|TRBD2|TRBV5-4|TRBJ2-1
CASSAGTSVLGNEQFF
TGTGCCAGCAGCGCCGGGACTAGCGTATTGGGAAATGAGCAGTTCTTC
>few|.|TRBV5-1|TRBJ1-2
CASSLGLEYGYTF
TGCGCCAGCAGCTTGGGTTTGGAGTATGGCTACACCTTC
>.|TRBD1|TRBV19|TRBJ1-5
CASSAAGTGLNQPQHF
TGTGCCAGTAGTGCAGCCGGGACAGGGCTAAATCAGCCCCAGCATTTT
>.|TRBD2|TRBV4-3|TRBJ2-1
CASSQDGREGQVEQFF
TGCGCCAGCAGCCAAGATGGGCGGGAGGGCCAGGTTGAGCAGTTCTTC
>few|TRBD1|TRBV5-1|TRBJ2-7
CASSLVGQSSYEQYF
TGCGCCAGCAGCTTGGTGGGACAGAGCTCCTACGAGCAGTACTTC
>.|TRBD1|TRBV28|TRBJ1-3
CASSPGGIGGRNTIYF
TGTGCCAGCAGCCCAGGGGGGATCGGCGGTAGAAACACCATATATTTT
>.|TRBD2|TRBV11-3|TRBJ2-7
CASSLERGLAGYEQYF
TGTGCCAGCAGCTTAGAAAGAGGACTAGCGGGCTACGAGCAGTACTTC
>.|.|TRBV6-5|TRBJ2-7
CASSSRMSYEQYF
TGTGCCAGCAGTTCCAGGATGTCCTACGAGCAGTACTTC
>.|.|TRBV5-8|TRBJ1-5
CASSFSLRGQPQHF
TGTGCCAGCAGCTTTAGTCTTCGGGGGCAGCCCCAGCATTTT
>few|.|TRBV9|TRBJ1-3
CASSEGVNGNTIYF
TGTGCCAGCAGCGAGGGGGTTAATGGAAACACCATATATTTT
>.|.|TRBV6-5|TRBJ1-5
CASSWRGGSNQPQHF
TGTGCCAGCAGTTGGCGGGGGGGGAGCAATCAGCCCCAGCATTTT
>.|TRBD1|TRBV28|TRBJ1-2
CATTGQRVYGYTF
TGTGCCACCACGGGACAGAGGGTCTATGGCTACACCTTC
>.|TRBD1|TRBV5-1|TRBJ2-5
CASSLTGEETQYF
TGCGCCAGCAGCTTGACAGGGGAAGAGACCCAGTACTTC
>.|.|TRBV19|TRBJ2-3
CASSPGQSDTQYF
TGTGCCAGTAGTCCGGGACAATCAGATACGCAGTATTTT
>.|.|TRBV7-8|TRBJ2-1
CASSLAHRGVVRSSYNEQFF
TGTGCCAGCAGCTTAGCGCATAGGGGTGTAGTGAGGAGCTCCTACAATGAGCAGTTCTTC
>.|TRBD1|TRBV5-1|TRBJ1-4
CASSLGQGAVKLFF
TGCGCCAGCAGCTTGGGGCAGGGGGCGGTGAAACTGTTTTTT
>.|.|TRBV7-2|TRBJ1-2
CASSLALSGDYGYTF
TGTGCCAGCAGCTTAGCGCTCTCGGGGGACTATGGCTACACCTTC
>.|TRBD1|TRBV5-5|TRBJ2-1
CASSSSGTGSYNEQFF
TGTGCCAGCAGCTCCTCCGGGACAGGGTCCTACAATGAGCAGTTCTTC
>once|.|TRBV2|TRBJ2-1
CASPSATSSYNEQFF
TGTGCCAGCCCGTCGGCTACTAGCTCCTACAATGAGCAGTTCTTC
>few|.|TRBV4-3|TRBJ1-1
CASSQDEEKAFF
TGCGCCAGCAGCCAAGATGAGGAGAAAGCTTTCTTT
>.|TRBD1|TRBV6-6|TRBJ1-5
CASSLGTVNQPQHF
TGTGCCAGCAGTCTCGGGACAGTAAATCAGCCCCAGCATTTT
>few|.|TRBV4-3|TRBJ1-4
CASSPRLNEKLFF
TGCGCCAGCAGCCCCAGGCTAAATGAAAAACTGTTTTTT
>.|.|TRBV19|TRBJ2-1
CASSKLHSYNEQFF
TGTGCCAGTAGTAAACTCCACTCCTACAATGAGCAGTTCTTC
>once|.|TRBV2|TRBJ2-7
CASSTGSPYEQYF
TGTGCCAGCAGTACCGGGAGCCCTTACGAGCAGTACTTC
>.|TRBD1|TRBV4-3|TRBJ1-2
CASSQGQGAGGYTF
TGCGCCAGCAGCCAGGGACAGGGGGCAGGTGGCTACACCTTC
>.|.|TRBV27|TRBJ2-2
CASGTGIVGELFF
TGTGCCAGCGGTACAGGGATTGTCGGGGAGCTGTTTTTT
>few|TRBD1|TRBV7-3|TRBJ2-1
CASSYTGTGGENEQFF
TGTGCCAGCAGCTACACCGGGACAGGGGGCGAGAATGAGCAGTTCTTC
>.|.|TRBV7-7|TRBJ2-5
CASSWTDQETQYF
TGTGCCAGCAGCTGGACTGATCAAGAGACCCAGTACTTC
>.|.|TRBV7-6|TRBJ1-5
CASSLAGKGEADNQPQHF
TGTGCCAGCAGCTTAGCGGGTAAGGGGGAAGCCGACAATCAGCCCCAGCATTTT
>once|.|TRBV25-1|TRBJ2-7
CASSALNAGSEEQYF
TGTGCCAGCAGTGCCCTTAACGCGGGGAGCGAAGAGCAGTACTTC
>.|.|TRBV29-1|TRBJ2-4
CSVGRELNIQYF
TGCAGCGTGGGCAGGGAACTAAACATTCAGTACTTC
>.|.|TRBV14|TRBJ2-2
CASSQDLGLAFTGELFF
TGTGCCAGCAGCCAAGATTTGGGCCTGGCTTTTACCGGGGAGCTGTTTTTT
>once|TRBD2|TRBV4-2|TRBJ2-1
CASSQVSVDEREFHNEQFF
TGTGCCAGCAGCCAAGTTTCAGTAGATGAGCGGGAGTTTCACAATGAGCAGTTCTTC
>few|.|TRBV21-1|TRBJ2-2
CASSSHGSGELFF
TGTGCCAGCAGCAGTCACGGGTCCGGGGAGCTGTTTTTT
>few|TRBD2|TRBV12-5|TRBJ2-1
CASGPTRGAGVYNEQFF
TGTGCTAGTGGTCCAACCCGCGGGGCGGGGGTTTACAATGAGCAGTTCTTC
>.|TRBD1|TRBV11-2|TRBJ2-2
CASSFMRGQGRTGELFF
TGTGCCAGCAGCTTCATGAGGGGACAGGGTCGTACCGGGGAGCTGTTTTTT
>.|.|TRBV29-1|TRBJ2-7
CSVGAAHSYEQYF
TGCAGCGTTGGGGCAGCCCACTCCTACGAGCAGTACTTC
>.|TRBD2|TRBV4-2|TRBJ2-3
CASSPGGASGRGDTQYF
TGTGCCAGCAGCCCGGGTGGGGCTAGCGGGAGGGGAGATACGCAGTATTTT
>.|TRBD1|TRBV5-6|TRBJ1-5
CASSLARTGFQPQHF
TGTGCCAGCAGCTTGGCTAGGACAGGGTTTCAGCCCCAGCATTTT
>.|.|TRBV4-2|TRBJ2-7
CASSRGSLYEQYF
TGTGCCAGCAGCAGGGGATCCCTATACGAGCAGTACTTC
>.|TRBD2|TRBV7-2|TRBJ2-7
CASSLPGLAGVTYEQYF
TGTGCCAGCAGCTTACCGGGACTAGCGGGAGTAACCTACGAGCAGTACTTC
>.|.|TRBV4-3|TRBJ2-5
CASSRTVYAETQYF
TGCGCCAGCAGCCGCACAGTCTACGCAGAGACCCAGTACTTC
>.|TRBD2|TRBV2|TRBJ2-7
CASSAKREGDEQYF
TGTGCCAGCAGTGCTAAGCGGGAGGGGGACGAGCAGTACTTC
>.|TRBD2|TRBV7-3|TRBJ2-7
CASSSIAGSSYEQYF
TGTGCCAGCAGCTCTATAGCGGGTAGCTCCTACGAGCAGTACTTC
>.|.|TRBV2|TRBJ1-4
CASRGLTTADEKLFF
TGTGCCAGCAGGGGACTTACCACAGCGGATGAAAAACTGTTTTTT
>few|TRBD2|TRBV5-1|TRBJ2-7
CASSLDSGYEQYF
TGCGCCAGCAGCTTGGATAGCGGGTACGAGCAGTACTTC
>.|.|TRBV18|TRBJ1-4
CASKRGTNEKLFF
TGTGCCAGCAAACGGGGGACTAATGAAAAACTGTTTTTT
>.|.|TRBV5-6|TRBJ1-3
CASRATGRDTIYF
TGTGCCAGCAGGGCAACAGGGAGGGACACCATATATTTT
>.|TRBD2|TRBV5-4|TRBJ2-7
CASSFGTSASYEQYF
TGTGCCAGCAGCTTCGGGACTAGCGCTTCCTACGAGCAGTACTTC
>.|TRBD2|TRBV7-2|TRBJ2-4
CASSSGRSQNIQYF
TGTGCCAGCTCTAGCGGGAGGTCCCAAAACATTCAGTACTTC